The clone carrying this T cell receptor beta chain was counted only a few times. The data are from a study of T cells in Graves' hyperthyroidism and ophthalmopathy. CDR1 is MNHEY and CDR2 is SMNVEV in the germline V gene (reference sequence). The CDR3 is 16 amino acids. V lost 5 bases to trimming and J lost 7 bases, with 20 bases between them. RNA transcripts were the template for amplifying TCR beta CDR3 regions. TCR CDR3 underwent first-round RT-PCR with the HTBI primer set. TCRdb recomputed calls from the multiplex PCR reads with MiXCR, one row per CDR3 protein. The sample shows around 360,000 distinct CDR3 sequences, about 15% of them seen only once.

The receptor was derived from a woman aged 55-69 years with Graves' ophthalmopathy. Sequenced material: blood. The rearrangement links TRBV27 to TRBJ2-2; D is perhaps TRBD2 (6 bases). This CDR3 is CASSPFPSSVGGELFF. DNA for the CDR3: TGTGCCAGCAGTCCTTTCCCCTCTAGCGTTGGCGGGGAGCTGTTTTTT.